Presented here are 32 T cell receptor beta chains from one specimen sequenced in a study of cytomegalovirus exposure and HLA in healthy donors. The study ran its PCR with 60 Vbeta and 13 Jbeta primers. Profiled with immunoSEQ multiplex PCR; TCRdb holds only in-frame clones, not every one. The sample lists roughly 140,000 clones; about four fifths were seen once. The material sequenced was PBMCs. Every receptor here comes from a young woman in good health and CMV-seropositive.

The chain couples TRBV6-5 to TRBJ1-5, with 9 bases lining up with TRBD1. After removal of 6 bases from V and 5 bases from J, the junction contained 8 bases not matched to a gene. Germline lookup yields CDR1 MNHEY and CDR2 SVGAGI. CDR3 size: 15 residues. This chain's CDR3 is CASRPTGGGHQPQHF. The CDR3 DNA follows: TGTGCCAGCAGACCAACAGGGGGCGGTCATCAGCCCCAGCATTTT.

V gene TRBV9 combines with J gene TRBJ1-1; no firm D call. Trimming shortened V by 0 bases and J by 1 base, and 10 bases separated the two germline ends. This CDR3 contains 15 residues. Germline V gives CDR1 SGDLS, CDR2 YYNGEE. The CDR3 nucleotides are TGTGCCAGCAGCGTAGGAGAACGCTGGAACACTGAAGCTTTCTTT. This translates into CASSVGERWNTEAFF. The entire variable domain, with the rest obtained from reference TRBV9 and TRBJ1-1, is as follows: DSGVTQTPKHLITATGQRVTLRCSPRSGDLSVYWYQQSLDQGLQFLIQYYNGEERAKGNILERFSAQQFPDLHSELNLSSLELGDSALYFCASSVGERWNTEAFFGQGTRLTVV.

V and J are TRBV7-9 and TRBJ1-1; TRBD1 is a possible D gene (6 bases). Per the germline V gene, CDR1 is SEHNR and CDR2 is FQNEAQ (reference sequence). Deletions cut 3 bases from V and 2 bases from J, with 13 bases between. The CDR3 consists of 15 residues. Here the CDR3 reads CASSFAGQQNTEAFF. CDR3 DNA: TGTGCCAGCAGCTTTGCCGGACAGCAAAACACTGAAGCTTTCTTT.

This chain connects TRBV5-5 to TRBJ1-2; TRBD1 agrees at 10 bases. Germline V CDR1 and CDR2: SGHKS, YYEKEE (reference sequence). Trimming removed 4 bases from V and 8 bases from J; junction bases left unmatched: 11. The CDR3 is 15 amino acids. This CDR3 is CASSEEDRGRVGYTF. The CDR3 region has the DNA TGTGCCAGCAGCGAGGAGGACAGGGGGAGGGTAGGCTACACCTTC. Full variable domain (outside the CDR3, taken from reference TRBV5-5 and TRBJ1-2): DAGVTQSPTHLIKTRGQQVTLRCSPISGHKSVSWYQQVLGQGPQFIFQYYEKEERGRGNFPDRFSARQFPNYSSELNVNALLLGDSALYLCASSEEDRGRVGYTFGSGTRLTVV.

This sequence joins TRBV7-8 and TRBJ1-1; 9 positions match TRBD1. This CDR3 is 16 amino acids long. Germline loops: CDR1 SGHVS, CDR2 FQNEAQ. J gave up 0 bases and V 2 bases, and 4 bases lay outside the gene matches. The CDR3 loop reads CASSLFGQGMNTEAFF. In DNA, the CDR3 is TGTGCCAGCAGCTTATTCGGACAGGGGATGAACACTGAAGCTTTCTTT.

The J gene is TRBJ2-7, the V gene TRBV28; TRBD1 agrees at 9 bases. The CDR3 covers 18 residues. V was clipped by 3 bases and J by 2 bases; unmatched bases: 14. Germline V lookup: CDR1 MDHEN, CDR2 SYDVKM. CDR3 region: CASSFLTGGIWPPYEQYF. CDR3 nucleotides: TGTGCCAGCAGTTTTTTGACAGGGGGGATCTGGCCCCCCTACGAGCAGTACTTC.

V usage is TRBV21-1 and J usage is TRBJ2-3; no check of the table's D call, TRBD1, against the DNA was made. TRBV21-1 is deemed a pseudogene. This CDR3 contains 14 residues. The CDR3, as DNA: TGTGCCGCCCCCGGGGACAGGGCTACAGATACGCAGTATTTT. This codes for CAAPGDRATDTQYF.

In its sample, this clone was seen once. This chain connects TRBV7-2 to TRBJ2-7; 10 bases line up with TRBD2. This CDR3 contains 14 residues. In germline, CDR1 is SGHTA, CDR2 FQGNSA. V lost 7 bases and J lost 0; bases outside the gene matches: 3. The CDR3 loop reads CASTLAGASYEQYF. CDR3 nucleotide sequence: TGTGCCAGCACGCTAGCGGGGGCCTCCTACGAGCAGTACTTC.

The chain combines TRBV11-2 with TRBJ2-7; maybe TRBD2 (5 bases). Germline assignment: CDR1 SGHAT and CDR2 FQNNGV. V dropped 1 base and J dropped 2 bases, with 12 bases sitting between them. CDR3 length equals 15 residues. The CDR3 is CASSLVGIATYEQYF. The CDR3 DNA is TGTGCCAGCAGCTTAGTAGGGATAGCGACCTACGAGCAGTACTTC.

This clone showed up just once. CDR3 DNA: TGTGCCAGCAGCCAAGGACAAGCCGGTGCGGGCTACACCTTC. It yields the protein CASSQGQAGAGYTF. The rearrangement links TRBV14 to TRBJ1-2; D gene uncertain. Looked up from germline, CDR1 is SGHDN and CDR2 is FVKESK. Between the trimmed V and J ends, which lost 1 base and 8 bases, there was a span of 14 bases. The CDR3 spans 14 residues.

This rearrangement joins TRBV7-6 to TRBJ2-3, with D tentatively TRBD1 (6 bases). The length of the CDR3 is 15 residues. The germline V gene has CDR1 SGHVS and CDR2 FNYEAQ. Trimming removed 5 bases at V and 2 bases at J, with 14 bases between. CDR3 sequence reads: CASSTRQVPTDTQYF. CDR3 sequence (DNA): TGTGCCAGCAGCACCCGACAGGTTCCCACAGATACGCAGTATTTT.

The gene calls are TRBV4-1 and TRBJ2-2; D is ambiguous. CDR1 is MGHRA and CDR2 is YSYEKL in the germline V gene. This CDR3 is built from 15 residues. Trimming pared 0 bases from V and 6 bases from J, leaving 11 bases between. The CDR3 DNA reads as TGCGCCAGCAGCCAAGATCTGTGGGCGTCCGGGGAGCTGTTTTTT. Translation gives CASSQDLWASGELFF.

The chain carries TRBV30 and TRBJ2-1; possibly TRBD2 for D (6 bases). The CDR3 contains 12 residues. Per germline, CDR1 GTSNPN and CDR2 SVGIG (reference sequence). The V end was cut by 5 bases, the J end by 9 bases, with 14 bases between. This CDR3 is CAWGGGLGEQFF. CDR3 coding DNA: TGTGCCTGGGGGGGAGGTTTGGGTGAGCAGTTCTTC.

This clone was observed a handful of times. The chain employs TRBV19 and TRBJ2-7; 7 bases fit TRBD1. V lost 2 bases and J lost 7; bases outside the gene matches: 11. This CDR3 is 15 amino acids long. Germline CDR1 and CDR2: LNHDA and SQIVND (reference sequence). CDR3 coding DNA: TGTGCCAGTAGTATACTCGGGACAGCAAACGGGGAGCAGTACTTC. Protein sequence: CASSILGTANGEQYF.

V is TRBV12-5 and J is TRBJ1-1; D is undetermined. The germline V gene encodes CDR1 LGHNT and CDR2 FRNRAP. The CDR3 spans 15 residues. The germline V and J ends were trimmed by 2 bases and 5 bases, with 15 bases remaining between them. The CDR3: CASGLTQSSRTEAFF. The DNA for the CDR3 is TGTGCTAGTGGTTTGACCCAGTCTTCGAGGACTGAAGCTTTCTTT.

This clone has only a few counts. This sequence joins TRBV7-9 and TRBJ2-6, with D perhaps matching TRBD2 (5 bases). Per the germline V gene, CDR1 is SEHNR and CDR2 is FQNEAQ (reference sequence). The V gene lost 6 bases and the J gene lost 2 bases, with 11 bases spanning the gap. The CDR3 totals 15 residues. CDR3 nucleotide sequence: TGTGCCAGCAGTCGAGGGTGGGCTGGGGCCAACGTCCTGACTTTC. This encodes CASSRGWAGANVLTF.

The rearrangement uses TRBV6-5 and TRBJ2-3; 7 positions match TRBD1. Trimming cost V 8 bases and J 9 bases; bases outside gene matches: 8. The germline gives CDR1 MNHEY, CDR2 SVGAGI. CDR3 size: 12 residues. The CDR3 region is CASAQGTNTQYF. Here the CDR3 DNA reads TGTGCCAGCGCACAGGGGACCAACACGCAGTATTTT.

V is TRBV11-2 and J is TRBJ1-6, with D maybe TRBD1 (6 bases). Deletions cut 2 bases from V and 11 bases from J, with 13 bases between. Germline V gives CDR1 SGHAT, CDR2 FQNNGV. The CDR3 has 14 residues. CDR3 DNA sequence: TGTGCCAGCAGCTTAACAGGGTTTCTGGCACCCCTCCACTTT. Amino acids: CASSLTGFLAPLHF.

The V and J genes are TRBV9 and TRBJ1-3; TRBD1 aligns across 7 bases. The CDR3 runs 15 residues. Germline CDR1 reads SGDLS; CDR2 reads YYNGEE. V gave up 0 bases and J gave up 2 bases; unmatched junction bases: 2. CDR3: CASSVEDRTGNTIYF. The DNA for the CDR3 is TGTGCCAGCAGCGTAGAGGACAGGACTGGAAACACCATATATTTT.

The V call is TRBV10-1, the J call TRBJ2-5; TRBD1 matches 9 bases. This CDR3 comprises 12 residues. V lost 5 bases to trimming and J lost 11 bases; unmatched junction nucleotides: 6. Germline loops: CDR1 WNHNN, CDR2 SYGVQD (reference sequence). This chain's CDR3 is CASSRTGDEQYF. DNA of the CDR3: TGCGCCAGCAGTCGGACAGGGGATGAGCAGTACTTC.

The chain couples TRBV7-2 to TRBJ1-5; 7 bases fit TRBD1. The germline V gene encodes CDR1 SGHTA and CDR2 FQGNSA. Trimming at V came to 1 base and at J to 4 bases, leaving 4 bases not matched to a gene. The CDR3 length is 15 residues. CDR3 DNA: TGTGCCAGCAGCTTAGGGACAGGAACAAATCAGCCCCAGCATTTT. Translated: CASSLGTGTNQPQHF. The full variable domain, completed using reference TRBV7-2 and TRBJ1-5, is GAGVSQSPSNKVTEKGKDVELRCDPISGHTALYWYRQSLGQGLEFLIYFQGNSAPDKSGLPSDRFSAERTGGSVSTLTIQRTQQEDSAVYLCASSLGTGTNQPQHFGDGTRLSIL.

CDR3 nucleotides: TGTGCCAGCAGCTCACTGGGCCAGGGGGATCAAGCTTTCTTT. It encodes CASSSLGQGDQAFF. The chain links TRBV13 to TRBJ1-1, with 7 bases identical to TRBD1. The CDR3 is made up of 14 amino acids. Trimming cost V 4 bases and J 9 bases; bases outside gene matches: 11. CDR1 and CDR2 (germline): PRHDT, FYEKMQ (reference sequence).

V usage is TRBV15 and J usage is TRBJ1-4, with D tentatively TRBD1 (5 bases). Looked up from germline, CDR1 is LNHNV and CDR2 is YYDKDF (reference sequence). CDR3 length: 15 amino acids. The germline V and J ends were trimmed by 0 bases and 5 bases, with 10 bases remaining between them. CDR3 in amino acids: CATSREKGWNEKLFF. DNA for the CDR3: TGTGCCACCAGCAGAGAAAAGGGGTGGAATGAAAAACTGTTTTTT.

The chain employs TRBV5-1 and TRBJ2-1, with 7 bases lining up with TRBD2. V was clipped by 0 bases and J by 8 bases; unmatched bases: 11. CDR3 length: 16 residues. Germline V gene lookup returns CDR1 SGHRS and CDR2 YFSETQ. The CDR3 nucleotides read TGCGCCAGCAGCTTGGTCAGTCGAGCGGGGTCGTATGAGCAGTTCTTC. Translated, it gives CASSLVSRAGSYEQFF.

V gene TRBV6-5 combines with J gene TRBJ2-7; D unresolved. V lost 8 bases to trimming and J lost 7 bases, with 15 bases between them. Germline-derived CDR1 and CDR2 are MNHEY and SVGAGI. CDR3 length: 12 amino acids. This chain's CDR3 is CASASLSWEQYF. CDR3 nucleotide sequence: TGTGCCAGCGCGTCCCTAAGCTGGGAGCAGTACTTC.

J is TRBJ2-1 and V is TRBV27; D not resolved. The CDR3 extends over 13 amino acids. The ends were cut back, 1 base at V and 7 bases at J, with 8 bases in the middle. Germline loops: CDR1 MNHEY, CDR2 SMNVEV (reference sequence). CDR3 sequence reads: CASSLYTANEQFF. CDR3 in DNA: TGTGCCAGCAGTTTATATACCGCGAATGAGCAGTTCTTC.

The rearrangement uses TRBV4-3 and TRBJ2-1; 10 bases agree with TRBD1. The CDR3 spans 17 residues. In germline, CDR1 is LGHNA, CDR2 YSLEER. Unmatched junction bases numbered 5, after V lost 0 bases and J lost 3 bases. The CDR3 DNA follows: TGCGCCAGCAGCCAAGATCCGGGACAGGGGTTCTACAATGAGCAGTTCTTC. It yields the protein CASSQDPGQGFYNEQFF.

This chain uses TRBV2 with TRBJ2-5; D is unresolved. This CDR3 spans 12 amino acids. V was cut by 4 bases and J by 5 bases, with 8 bases left in between. Germline-derived CDR1 and CDR2 are SNHLY and FYNNEI. The CDR3 DNA reads TGTGCCAGCAGTGGAGATGCGGAGACCCAGTACTTC. This codes for CASSGDAETQYF.

The rearrangement joins TRBV4-1 to TRBJ1-1, with a possible D match to TRBD1 (5 bases). Looked up from germline, CDR1 is MGHRA and CDR2 is YSYEKL. V dropped 0 bases and J dropped 0 bases, with 11 bases sitting between them. This CDR3 region has 16 residues. DNA for the CDR3: TGCGCCAGCAGCCAAGATACAGCAGGGTTGAACACTGAAGCTTTCTTT. Translation: CASSQDTAGLNTEAFF.

The gene calls are TRBV7-2 and TRBJ2-1; no clear D. The CDR3 covers 14 residues. V lost 0 bases and J lost 6, with 9 bases in between. From germline, CDR1 is SGHTA and CDR2 FQGNSA. The CDR3 here is CASSLAPVSNEQFF. The CDR3 region has the DNA TGTGCCAGCAGCTTAGCGCCTGTCAGCAATGAGCAGTTCTTC.

J is TRBJ2-3 and V is TRBV5-5, with D possibly matching TRBD2 (6 bases). This CDR3 has 14 amino acids. Germline CDR1 SGHKS, CDR2 YYEKEE (reference sequence). The V end was cut by 2 bases, the J end by 8 bases, with 15 bases between. CDR3 DNA: TGTGCCAGCAGCTTTGGCCGGGAGTCCCGTACGCAGTATTTT. Protein: CASSFGRESRTQYF.

This clone occurred once. V is TRBV6-1 and J is TRBJ1-6; D is unresolved. The CDR3 is 16 residues long. Germline CDR1 reads MNHNS; CDR2 reads SASEGT. With 4 bases removed from V and 2 bases from J, the gap between germline ends came to 12 bases. The CDR3 loop is CASSGDNEAYNSPLHF. The DNA of the CDR3 is TGTGCCAGCAGTGGAGATAACGAGGCCTATAATTCACCCCTCCACTTT.